This T cell receptor beta chain stems from a study of T cell clonality in common variable immunodeficiency. This clone was detected many times. Its antigen is as yet unknown. The read stops 3 residues short of the end of the CDR3; the missing end is completed from the germline J gene. Both groups were predominantly of Caucasian heritage. Germline loops: CDR1 SGHRS, CDR2 YFSETQ. The ends were cut back, 3 bases at V and 5 bases at J, with 17 bases in the middle. This CDR3 is built from 15 residues. Clones were sequenced by immunoSEQ multiplex PCR, and TCRdb holds only the in-frame ones, with some missing. The table records over 45,000 clones without singletons, the ten largest covering 1.8%. Regarding the study as a whole: Common variable immunodeficiency TCR beta sequences reportedly had fewer deletions and N-nucleotide insertions.

This TCR came from a person between 18 and 75 years old in good health. The chain has TRBV5-1 and TRBJ2-5, with D possibly being TRBD1 (5 bases). The sequenced sample consisted of peripheral blood mononuclear cells. The CDR3 sequence is CASSSISRKGETQYF. The sequenced CDR3 bases are TGCGCCAGCAGCTCCATTAGTCGGAAGGGGGAGACC.